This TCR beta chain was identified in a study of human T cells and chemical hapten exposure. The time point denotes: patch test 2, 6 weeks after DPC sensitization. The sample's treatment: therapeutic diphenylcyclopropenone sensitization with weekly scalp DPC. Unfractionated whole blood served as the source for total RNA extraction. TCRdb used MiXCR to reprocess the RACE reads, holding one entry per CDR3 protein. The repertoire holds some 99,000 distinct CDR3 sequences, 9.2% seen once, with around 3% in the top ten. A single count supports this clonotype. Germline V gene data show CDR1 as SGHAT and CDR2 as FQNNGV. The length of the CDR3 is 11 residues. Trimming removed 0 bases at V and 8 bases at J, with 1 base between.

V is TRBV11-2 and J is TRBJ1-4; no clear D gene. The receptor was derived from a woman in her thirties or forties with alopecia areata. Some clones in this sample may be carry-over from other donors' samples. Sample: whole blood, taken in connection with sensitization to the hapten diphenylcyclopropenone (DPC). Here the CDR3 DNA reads TGTGCCAGCAGCTTAGACGAAAAACTGTTTTTT. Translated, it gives CASSLDEKLFF.